A selection of T cell receptor beta chains follows, all from one sample in a study of OX40 agonist ivuxolimab in advanced cancers. Profiling relied on immunoSEQ multiplex PCR, and the TCRdb table lists in-frame clones only, not all of them. The top ten clones hold approximately 0.58% of a sample with about 100,000 clones, about 91% of them seen once. Specimen: CD4+ or CD8+ T cells sorted from blood, collected in a trial of the OX40 agonist ivuxolimab. The receptors here all came from an adult with an advanced solid tumor such as melanoma, head and neck, liver or kidney cancer. Each CDR3 is given with its conserved first and last residue. D genes are given only for firm matches. Where a row states a size, it is once, few, many or the class of an expanded clone; other rows omit it.

J gene,clone size,D gene,V gene,CDR3 DNA,CDR3 protein
TRBJ1-3,-,-,TRBV5-4,TGTGCCAGCAGCTTGACGGCCAGCTCTGGAAACACCATATATTTT,CASSLTASSGNTIYF
TRBJ2-2,-,TRBD1,TRBV25-1,TGTGCCAGCAGTGAACCCGGGACAGGAGGAACCGGGGAGCTGTTTTTT,CASSEPGTGGTGELFF
TRBJ1-2,-,-,TRBV11-2,TGTGCCAGCAGCCGAGGTGGTGGCAGGGGCTCCGCTAACTATGGCTACACCTTC,CASSRGGGRGSANYGYTF
TRBJ2-5,-,TRBD2,TRBV7-2,TGTGCCAGCAGCCAGGGACTAATTTTAGAGACCCAGTACTTC,CASSQGLILETQYF
TRBJ2-7,-,TRBD2,TRBV29-1,TGCAGCGTTGTCCTAGCGGGAGGGTACGAGCAGTACTTC,CSVVLAGGYEQYF
TRBJ1-5,-,-,TRBV6-1,TGTGCCAGCAAGGAAGCTAGAGGCCAGCCCCAGCATTTT,CASKEARGQPQHF
TRBJ2-4,-,-,TRBV4-2,TGTGCCAGCAGCCAAGAGTCTGGGAACATTCAGTACTTC,CASSQESGNIQYF
TRBJ2-7,-,-,TRBV2,TGTGCCAGCTCATCGAACCGGGACACCGCCTACGAGCAGTACTTC,CASSSNRDTAYEQYF
TRBJ1-2,-,-,TRBV5-1,TGCGCCAGCAGCTTGGGACACTCCTATGGCTACACCTTC,CASSLGHSYGYTF
TRBJ2-1,-,-,TRBV15,TGTGCCACCAGCAGAGGGCGCCTAGGGAGTGAGCAGTTCTTC,CATSRGRLGSEQFF
TRBJ2-5,-,TRBD2,TRBV5-6,TGTGCCAGCAGCTTCAGACTAGCGGGCCCGACGGAGACCCAGTACTTC,CASSFRLAGPTETQYF
TRBJ2-7,-,TRBD1,TRBV6-5,TGTGCCAGCAGTTCCGACAGGGGAATCTCCTACGAGCAGTACTTC,CASSSDRGISYEQYF
TRBJ2-3,-,-,TRBV7-9,TGTGCCAGCAGCACGGGGGATACGCAGTATTTT,CASSTGDTQYF
TRBJ2-3,-,-,TRBV2,TGTGCCAGCAATAGACAGTTTAGCACAGATACGCAGTATTTT,CASNRQFSTDTQYF
TRBJ1-5,-,-,TRBV5-1,TGCGCCAGCAGCTTGGGTGGAGTGAATAATCAGCCCCAGCATTTT,CASSLGGVNNQPQHF
TRBJ2-1,-,-,TRBV7-2,TGTGCCAGCAGCTCGGGACCCCACTCCTACAATGAGCAGTTCTTC,CASSSGPHSYNEQFF
TRBJ2-5,-,TRBD1,TRBV29-1,TGCAGCGTTGTTCCGGGACAGTCATGGTCGAAGATCCAAGAGACCCAGTACTTC,CSVVPGQSWSKIQETQYF
TRBJ2-7,-,-,TRBV29-1,TGCAGCGTGAGCAAGGCAGGGACCCTCTACGAGCAGTACTTC,CSVSKAGTLYEQYF
TRBJ2-7,-,TRBD1,TRBV11-3,TGTGCCAGCAGCCCGCGACAGGGGTCGGACGAGCAGTACTTC,CASSPRQGSDEQYF
TRBJ2-5,-,TRBD1,TRBV19,TGTGCCAGTAGTACTCCTCGGACAGGGGTTGAGACCCAGTACTTC,CASSTPRTGVETQYF
TRBJ2-1,-,-,TRBV10-2,TGCGCCAGCAGAAGGACATCGTCCTACAATGAGCAGTTCTTC,CASRRTSSYNEQFF
TRBJ1-4,-,-,TRBV5-1,TGCGCCAGCAGGATGGGGGGCACAGTTGTCACTAATGAAAAACTGTTTTTT,CASRMGGTVVTNEKLFF
TRBJ2-1,-,TRBD2,TRBV28,TGTGCCAGCAGTCCCCGGACTAGTAGAGGTGAGCAGTTCTTC,CASSPRTSRGEQFF
TRBJ2-1,-,-,TRBV9,TGTGCCAGCAGCGTAGCTCAAGGAGATTACAATGAGCAGTTCTTC,CASSVAQGDYNEQFF
TRBJ2-7,-,TRBD2,TRBV10-1,TGCGCCAGAAAAAGGGTACTAGCGGTGACCTACGAGCAGTACTTC,CARKRVLAVTYEQYF
TRBJ1-1,once,-,TRBV23-1,TGCGCCAGCAGTCGCCTATCTGAGGGCGCGGACATGAACACTGAAGCTTTCTTT,CASSRLSEGADMNTEAFF
TRBJ2-3,-,-,TRBV27,TGTGCCAGCAGTTTAGACTACACAGATACGCAGTATTTT,CASSLDYTDTQYF
TRBJ2-6,-,TRBD2,TRBV11-2,TGTGCCAGCAGCGTCAGCGGGAGAGGGGGGGCCAACGTCCTGACTTTC,CASSVSGRGGANVLTF
TRBJ2-1,-,-,TRBV4-3,TGCGCCAGCAGCCAAGCTGGGCTCGACCATGAGCAGTTCTTC,CASSQAGLDHEQFF
TRBJ2-5,-,-,TRBV28,TGTGCCAGCAGTTTGATAGAGACCCAGTACTTC,CASSLIETQYF
TRBJ2-5,-,TRBD1,TRBV30,TGTACCTGGAGTCGGGACAGGGGGCAAGAGACCCAGTACTTC,CTWSRDRGQETQYF
TRBJ2-5,-,-,TRBV5-6,TGTGCCAGCAGCTTGTTGATGGGCGGGGAGACCCAGTACTTC,CASSLLMGGETQYF
TRBJ2-2,-,-,TRBV5-1,TGCGCCAGCCCTGTTGGGCAGGGTGTTGCTCGAAGATTAAACACCGGGGAGCTGTTTTTT,CASPVGQGVARRLNTGELFF
TRBJ2-3,-,-,TRBV14,TGTGCCAGCAGCTTGAGGGTTACTAGCACAGATACGCAGTATTTT,CASSLRVTSTDTQYF
TRBJ1-6,-,TRBD1,TRBV4-3,TGCGCCAGCAGCCAAGCAGGGGGACCCTATAATTCACCCCTCCACTTT,CASSQAGGPYNSPLHF
TRBJ2-5,-,TRBD1,TRBV2,TGTGCCAGCAAAGACAGGGGGTTGGAGACCCAGTACTTC,CASKDRGLETQYF
TRBJ1-2,-,-,TRBV30,TGTGCCTGGGACAGACGGTCTAGGGGCTACACCTTC,CAWDRRSRGYTF
TRBJ1-4,once,-,TRBV7-9,TGTGCCAGCAGCTTCGAGCCTTGGAATGGACAGACTAATGAAAAACTGTTTTTT,CASSFEPWNGQTNEKLFF
TRBJ1-2,-,-,TRBV6-6,TGTGCCAGCAGGATAGGGGATGTCAACTATGGCTACACCTTC,CASRIGDVNYGYTF
TRBJ2-4,-,-,TRBV7-2,TGTGCCAGCAGCCCACGAGGGGGGTACATAGCCAAAAACATTCAGTACTTC,CASSPRGGYIAKNIQYF
TRBJ1-3,-,-,TRBV28,TGTGCCAGCAGTCCCCCCGGGGCAGCTGGAAACACCATATATTTT,CASSPPGAAGNTIYF
TRBJ1-2,-,-,TRBV6-5,TGTGCCAGCACTACCAGGGCCACGGGGTACTATGGCTACACCTTC,CASTTRATGYYGYTF
TRBJ1-2,once,TRBD1,TRBV29-1,TGCAGCGTCGGACAGGGGCGTGACGGCTACACCTTC,CSVGQGRDGYTF
TRBJ1-2,-,-,TRBV10-3,TGTGCCATCAGTGCCGGAAACTATGGCTACACCTTC,CAISAGNYGYTF
TRBJ1-2,-,-,TRBV7-2,TGTGCCAGCAGCCCCGACAAGGACCTTGGCTACACCTTC,CASSPDKDLGYTF
TRBJ2-5,-,-,TRBV7-9,TGTGCCAGCAGCCGGAGCGGGACAGACCAAGAGACCCAGTACTTC,CASSRSGTDQETQYF
TRBJ2-2,-,TRBD2,TRBV14,TGTGCCAGCAGCCAAGGGGCTTTAGCGGGAGACACCGGGGAGCTGTTTTTT,CASSQGALAGDTGELFF
TRBJ2-2,-,TRBD1,TRBV6-6,TGTGCCAGCAGTTCCGACAGGGGAAACACCGGGGAGCTGTTTTTT,CASSSDRGNTGELFF